The T cell receptor beta chain described here comes from a study of blood T cell repertoires in COVID-19. Overall study context: Nucleic acid was either cDNA or gDNA, and it came from T cells, B-cell-depleted T cells, or PBMCs.

Germline CDR1 is LNHNV and CDR2 is YYDKDF (reference sequence). The CDR3 spans 12 residues. Trimming at V came to 4 bases and at J to 11 bases, leaving 7 bases not matched to a gene. Self-reported history from a screening survey and questionnaire set each donor's cohort. This clone was counted a few times. Clones were sequenced by immunoSEQ multiplex PCR, and TCRdb holds only the in-frame ones, with some missing. The sample consists of 200,000 to 300,000 clones, about 91% of them appearing once. The rearrangement links TRBV15 to TRBJ1-1; 7 bases fit TRBD1. Material for sequencing was PBMCs or T cells enriched from blood (not recorded which). The receptor was derived from a middle-aged woman with acute COVID-19. The CDR3 DNA is TGTGCCACCAGCATGGCGGAGGGACAGGCTTTCTTT. Translation gives CATSMAEGQAFF.